Below are 27 T cell receptor beta chains sequenced from a single sample in a study of PD-1 blockade in classical Hodgkin lymphoma (dated by TCRdb to 2019 to 2021). The library was generated by the immunoSEQ multiplex PCR assay. TCRdb mirrors the immuneACCESS table, restricted to in-frame sequences. Some clones are absent from its copies; in checked studies, under half trace to an unresolved V gene, and the reason for the others is unknown. This sample has 42,000 or so clones in its table, and more than 85% of those were observed once. The top ten hold approximately 6% of the sample. The time point tag for this specimen amounts to: cycle 2 day 1 (C2D1) of nivolumab. Every trial patient had relapsed following autologous stem cell transplantation, and prior brentuximab vedotin exposure was what differed among cohorts A, B and C. This sample comprised peripheral blood mononuclear cells (PBMCs), obtained before the second cycle of nivolumab. Receptors originate from a human donor with classical Hodgkin lymphoma.

This clone has only one observation. The rearrangement uses TRBV4-1 and TRBJ2-2; 11 bases fit TRBD1. After removal of 5 bases from V and 5 bases from J, the junction contained 10 bases not matched to a gene. The CDR3 extends over 17 amino acids. Germline CDR1 and CDR2: MGHRA and YSYEKL. The CDR3 coding sequence is TGCGCCAGCAGCAAGCACATCCGGGACAGGGGGACCGGGGAGCTGTTTTTT. Translation: CASSKHIRDRGTGELFF.

V usage is TRBV18 and J usage is TRBJ1-1, with 8 bases identical to TRBD1. CDR3 length: 14 residues. Unmatched junction bases numbered 4, after V lost 3 bases and J lost 4 bases. Germline loops: CDR1 KGHSH, CDR2 LQKENI. CDR3 bases: TGTGCCAGCTCACCGACAGGGGAGGGCACTGAAGCTTTCTTT. This encodes CASSPTGEGTEAFF.

The rearrangement uses TRBV5-1 and TRBJ2-3; D gene ambiguous. Germline loops: CDR1 SGHRS, CDR2 YFSETQ. The V gene lost 0 bases and the J gene lost 0 bases, with 8 bases spanning the gap. CDR3 size: 15 residues. The CDR3 is CASSLGAYSTDTQYF. CDR3 bases: TGCGCCAGCAGCTTGGGGGCCTATAGCACAGATACGCAGTATTTT.

The J gene is TRBJ2-7, the V gene TRBV2; D is unclear. The CDR3 loop spans 11 amino acids. With 3 bases removed from V and 3 bases from J, the gap between germline ends came to 3 bases. Germline CDR1 SNHLY, CDR2 FYNNEI. The CDR3 nucleotides are TGTGCCAGCAGTGAGGTCTACGAGCAGTACTTC. Residues: CASSEVYEQYF.

The rearrangement uses TRBV28 and TRBJ2-1; perhaps TRBD2 as D (5 bases). Trimming shortened V by 7 bases and J by 9 bases, and 10 bases separated the two germline ends. Germline assignment: CDR1 MDHEN and CDR2 SYDVKM. This CDR3 is built from 11 residues. The CDR3 DNA sequence: TGTGCCAGCAATACTAGATTTGAGCAGTTCTTC. This encodes CASNTRFEQFF.

The chain couples TRBV6-6 to TRBJ2-5, with 8 bases identical to TRBD1. The CDR3 contains 14 residues. Germline assignment: CDR1 MNHNY and CDR2 SVGAGI (reference sequence). V lost 6 bases, J lost 5 bases, and 8 bases stayed unmatched. The CDR3 DNA reads TGTGCCAGCAGAATAGACAGGGGATACGAGACCCAGTACTTC. The encoded protein is CASRIDRGYETQYF.

This clone appeared once. The chain carries TRBV7-8 and TRBJ2-1; the D gene is possibly TRBD2 (6 bases). The CDR3 is 15 amino acids. V was clipped by 7 bases and J by 4 bases, with 17 bases between them. The germline gives CDR1 SGHVS, CDR2 FQNEAQ. CDR3 DNA sequence: TGTGCCAGCAAAGACGGGAGAACATTGTACAATGAGCAGTTCTTC. It codes for CASKDGRTLYNEQFF.

The CDR3 protein is CASSPGLASNTGELFF. The CDR3 DNA sequence: TGTGCCAGCAGCCCGGGACTCGCCTCGAACACCGGGGAGCTGTTTTTT. This sequence joins TRBV7-6 and TRBJ2-2; tentatively, D is TRBD2 (6 bases). The V end was cut by 5 bases, the J end by 0 bases, with 13 bases between. The CDR3 sequence is 16 residues long. The germline V gene has CDR1 SGHVS and CDR2 FNYEAQ.

This chain connects TRBV7-2 to TRBJ1-1; 7 nucleotides agree with TRBD1. J was trimmed by 4 bases and V by 2 bases; bases with no gene match: 4. The CDR3 has 14 amino acids. Germline lookup yields CDR1 SGHTA and CDR2 FQGNSA. The CDR3 DNA reads as TGTGCCAGCAGCTTACTGAGGGGGCCCACTGAAGCTTTCTTT. Residues: CASSLLRGPTEAFF.

This sequence joins TRBV27 and TRBJ1-5; D is possibly TRBD1 (6 bases). Germline V gene sequence: CDR1 MNHEY, CDR2 SMNVEV (reference sequence). V was shortened by 5 bases and J by 1 base, with 18 bases between the two germline ends. CDR3 size: 17 residues. The CDR3 DNA follows: TGTGCCAGCAGTCTGAAGAAAACCCAGGGGAGCAATCAGCCCCAGCATTTT. Translating gives CASSLKKTQGSNQPQHF.

The chain recombines TRBV14 with TRBJ2-1, with D hard to call. Germline CDR1 reads SGHDN; CDR2 reads FVKESK. CDR3 length equals 13 residues. V shed 4 bases and J shed 9 bases, with 13 bases lying between them. As DNA, the CDR3 is TGTGCCAGCAGCCGTTTGGCCTGGGCTGAGCAGTTCTTC. Translated: CASSRLAWAEQFF.

The CDR3 bases are TGTGCCATCAGTGAGGAGTACGAGCAGTACTTC. Protein sequence: CAISEEYEQYF. The rearrangement joins TRBV10-3 to TRBJ2-7; D is unclear. CDR3 length: 11 amino acids. Germline lookup yields CDR1 ENHRY and CDR2 SYGVKD. Between the trimmed V and J ends, which lost 2 bases and 4 bases, there was a span of 3 bases.

This clone was observed once. This CDR3 reads CASSEVAPGDEQFF. In DNA, the CDR3 is TGTGCCAGCAGTGAAGTAGCTCCAGGGGATGAGCAGTTCTTC. The chain uses TRBV6-1 and TRBJ2-1, with D perhaps TRBD1 (6 bases). Germline values: CDR1 MNHNS, CDR2 SASEGT. Between the trimmed V and J ends, which lost 1 base and 8 bases, there was a span of 12 bases. This CDR3 has 14 amino acids.

The V gene is TRBV4-1, the J gene TRBJ1-3; D perhaps matches TRBD1 (5 bases). Deletions cut 3 bases from V and 6 bases from J, with 18 bases between. Germline V lookup: CDR1 MGHRA, CDR2 YSYEKL. The CDR3 has 16 amino acids. CDR3 sequence reads: CASSQMAGGWQNTIYF. In DNA form, the CDR3 reads TGCGCCAGCAGCCAGATGGCCGGGGGGTGGCAAAACACCATATATTTT.

V gene TRBV25-1 combines with J gene TRBJ2-7, with 13 nucleotides matching TRBD2. Germline V gene lookup returns CDR1 MGHDK and CDR2 SYGVNS. This CDR3 spans 18 amino acids. V shed 4 bases and J 4 bases; nucleotides not matched to a gene: 13. The CDR3 reads CASSVQPGLAGYVYEQYF. In nucleotides, the CDR3 is TGTGCCAGCAGTGTACAACCGGGACTAGCGGGATATGTTTACGAGCAGTACTTC.

The chain is built from TRBV11-3 and TRBJ1-6, with TRBD1 matching 9 bases. The V segment lost 5 bases and the J segment 7 bases; nucleotides outside the gene matches: 6. Germline V gene lookup returns CDR1 SGHNT and CDR2 YENEEA. The CDR3 consists of 15 residues. Written as DNA, the CDR3 is TGTGCCAGCAGCGCTTCCGGGACAGGGAATTCACCCCTCCACTTT. This sequence encodes CASSASGTGNSPLHF.

The J gene is TRBJ2-7, the V gene TRBV11-2, with D possibly TRBD2 on 5 matching bases. CDR3 length equals 17 residues. The germline V gene encodes CDR1 SGHAT and CDR2 FQNNGV. V lost 3 bases and J lost 1, with 19 bases in between. This chain's CDR3 is CASSFGTRGVGSYEQYF. The CDR3 coding sequence is TGTGCCAGCAGCTTTGGCACCCGGGGAGTCGGTTCCTACGAGCAGTACTTC.

This chain joins TRBV2 and TRBJ1-2; TRBD1 aligns across 7 bases. The CDR3 consists of 15 residues. V gave up 3 bases and J gave up 1 base; unmatched junction bases: 5. Germline V lookup: CDR1 SNHLY, CDR2 FYNNEI. CDR3 nucleotides: TGTGCCAGCAGTGAGGTACGGGACAGTAACTATGGCTACACCTTC. This encodes CASSEVRDSNYGYTF.

The gene calls are TRBV11-3 and TRBJ2-1; D gene uncertain. Germline values: CDR1 SGHNT, CDR2 YENEEA. CDR3 length equals 14 residues. V lost 6 bases and J 0 bases, leaving 9 bases between the germline ends. Written as DNA, the CDR3 is TGTGCCAGCAGTTCTACGAGCTCCTACAATGAGCAGTTCTTC. Translating gives CASSSTSSYNEQFF.

This clone was seen once. The rearrangement links TRBV5-5 to TRBJ2-3; D is unclear. This CDR3 is built from 15 residues. Per the germline V gene, CDR1 is SGHKS and CDR2 is YYEKEE (reference sequence). V lost 3 bases, J lost 1 base, and 12 bases lay in between. Written as DNA, the CDR3 is TGTGCCAGCAGCTCGATGGGTGGGGGCACAGATACGCAGTATTTT. Protein product: CASSSMGGGTDTQYF. The entire variable domain, with the rest obtained from reference TRBV5-5 and TRBJ2-3, is as follows: DAGVTQSPTHLIKTRGQQVTLRCSPISGHKSVSWYQQVLGQGPQFIFQYYEKEERGRGNFPDRFSARQFPNYSSELNVNALLLGDSALYLCASSSMGGGTDTQYFGPGTRLTVL.

The chain employs TRBV18 and TRBJ1-4; no clear D. The germline CDR1 and CDR2 sequences are KGHSH and LQKENI. Trimming left V 3 bases short and J 0 bases short, with 5 bases between. The CDR3 has 14 amino acids. The DNA of the CDR3 is TGTGCCAGCTCACCTCGAGCAACTAATGAAAAACTGTTTTTT. This translates into CASSPRATNEKLFF.

This chain connects TRBV4-1 to TRBJ1-2, with TRBD1 matching over 9 bases. Germline V gene data show CDR1 as MGHRA and CDR2 as YSYEKL. This CDR3 has 14 residues. V shed 3 bases and J 7 bases; nucleotides not matched to a gene: 6. The CDR3, as DNA: TGCGCCAGCAGCCAGGGGGACAGGGATTTTGGCTACACCTTC. Translated: CASSQGDRDFGYTF.

The chain employs TRBV6-1 and TRBJ2-3, with a possible D match to TRBD2 (5 bases). Germline CDR1 reads MNHNS; CDR2 reads SASEGT. The length of the CDR3 is 14 residues. The V and J ends lost 10 bases and 0 bases respectively, with 14 bases between them. The CDR3 region is CATQSGLSTDTQYF. CDR3 nucleotide sequence: TGTGCCACTCAAAGCGGCCTTAGCACAGATACGCAGTATTTT.

This clone has just a few counts. V gene TRBV20-1 combines with J gene TRBJ1-2; unclear D gene. Germline V gene data show CDR1 as DFQATT and CDR2 as SNEGSKA (reference sequence). The CDR3 runs to 11 residues. The V end was cut by 6 bases, the J end by 7 bases, with 12 bases between. The CDR3 loop reads CSASGSSGYTF. The CDR3 DNA reads TGCAGTGCCTCGGGAAGTAGTGGCTACACCTTC.

The chain combines TRBV5-1 with TRBJ2-7; 11 bases line up with TRBD2. The V and J ends lost 0 bases and 7 bases, in that order; junction bases with no gene match: 6. The CDR3 has 15 amino acids. Germline assignment: CDR1 SGHRS and CDR2 YFSETQ. This chain's CDR3 is CASSLALAGVEEQYF. CDR3 nucleotides: TGCGCCAGCAGCTTGGCACTAGCGGGAGTAGAAGAGCAGTACTTC.

The rearrangement uses TRBV6-1 and TRBJ2-3; D is undetermined. Germline V gene sequence: CDR1 MNHNS, CDR2 SASEGT. V lost 3 bases to trimming and J lost 2 bases, with 9 bases between them. The CDR3 contains 14 residues. The CDR3 region is CASSDTVFTDTQYF. CDR3 bases: TGTGCCAGCAGTGACACCGTTTTCACAGATACGCAGTATTTT.

The chain is built from TRBV6-1 and TRBJ1-5, with unresolved D. The CDR3 is 14 amino acids. Germline V gene data show CDR1 as MNHNS and CDR2 as SASEGT. Trimming left V 2 bases short and J 4 bases short, with 9 bases between. CDR3 protein: CASSETLGNQPQHF. The CDR3 DNA sequence: TGTGCCAGCAGTGAAACGTTAGGGAATCAGCCCCAGCATTTT.